The 32 T cell receptor beta chains in this list originate from one sample, sequenced in a study of vaccination effects on CD4 cells after COVID-19. Libraries were prepared by immunoSEQ multiplex PCR; TCRdb keeps only in-frame clonotypes and omits some of them. The table lists approximately 40,000 clones, roughly 73% of them singletons. No antigen is known for these receptors. Antigen-specific CD4+ T cells were expanded (with viral peptide pools) by the ViraFEST assay ahead of sequencing. Having been cultured for around ten days, the cells underwent CD4+ T cell isolation. This individual tested PCR-positive for SARS-CoV-2 infection between March and December 2020. The input for sequencing was CD4+ T cells from PBMCs cultured with a peptide pool, taken before COVID-19 vaccination. The source is a human donor who had a prior SARS-CoV-2 infection.

The chain links TRBV7-3 to TRBJ2-3, with 7 bases that match TRBD1. The germline V gene has CDR1 SGHTA and CDR2 FQGTGA. With 4 bases clipped from V and 4 bases from J, the junction kept 11 bases outside the gene matches. CDR3 size: 16 residues. The chain's CDR3 is CASSSGRGGVADTQYF. In DNA form, the CDR3 reads TGTGCCAGCAGCTCGGGGAGAGGGGGCGTCGCAGATACGCAGTATTTT.

This rearrangement joins TRBV5-1 to TRBJ2-3; D may be TRBD2 (6 bases). The CDR3 length is 13 residues. V shed 3 bases and J shed 2 bases, with 7 bases lying between them. CDR1 and CDR2 (germline): SGHRS, YFSETQ. The CDR3 is CASSSGVTDTQYF. As DNA, the CDR3 is TGCGCCAGCAGCTCGGGGGTCACAGATACGCAGTATTTT. Full variable domain (rest looked up from reference TRBV5-1 and TRBJ2-3): KAGVTQTPRYLIKTRGQQVTLSCSPISGHRSVSWYQQTPGQGLQFLFEYFSETQRNKGNFPGRFSGRQFSNSRSEMNVSTLELGDSALYLCASSSGVTDTQYFGPGTRLTVL.

This CDR3 reads CASSLLGEKLFF. The DNA for the CDR3 is TGCGCCAGCAGCTTGTTGGGGGAAAAACTGTTTTTT. The rearrangement uses TRBV5-1 and TRBJ1-4, with D unclear. CDR1 is SGHRS, CDR2 YFSETQ, per germline. CDR3 length: 12 amino acids. V was shortened by 1 base and J by 8 bases, with 6 bases between the two germline ends.

The chain carries TRBV21-1 and TRBJ2-2. TRBV21-1 is reported as a pseudogene. The CDR3 totals 11 residues. The CDR3 coding sequence is TGTGCCAATGCCAACACCGGGGAGCTGTTTTTT. Its protein product is CANANTGELFF.

V gene TRBV18 combines with J gene TRBJ2-1; no clear D gene. Germline loops: CDR1 KGHSH, CDR2 LQKENI. Trimming shortened V by 3 bases and J by 8 bases, and 8 bases separated the two germline ends. This CDR3 has 12 residues. The CDR3 sequence is CASSPSSDEQFF. In DNA, the CDR3 is TGTGCCAGCTCACCTTCTTCCGATGAGCAGTTCTTC.

The V and J genes are TRBV29-1 and TRBJ2-2; weak D call: TRBD1 (5 bases). V gave up 3 bases and J gave up 5 bases, with 10 bases separating them. There are 13 residues in the CDR3. Germline assignment: CDR1 SQVTM and CDR2 ANQGSEA. The CDR3 nucleotides read TGCAGCGTTGATCCTAGGGGAACCGGGGAGCTGTTTTTT. It specifies CSVDPRGTGELFF.

This clone was counted a single time. The rearrangement links TRBV3-1 (or the pseudogene TRBV3-2) to TRBJ2-7; 10 bases agree with TRBD2. CDR1 and CDR2 (germline): LGHDT, YNNKEL (reference sequence). With 5 bases clipped from V and 3 bases from J, the junction kept 10 bases outside the gene matches. The CDR3 is made up of 16 amino acids. Written as DNA, the CDR3 is TGTGCCAGCAGCTGGACTAGCGGCAATGGTGGCTACGAGCAGTACTTC. Protein: CASSWTSGNGGYEQYF.

The rearrangement joins TRBV5-6 to TRBJ2-6; no firm D call. V shed 4 bases and J shed 0 bases, with 17 bases lying between them. The CDR3 runs to 18 residues. Germline values: CDR1 SGHDT, CDR2 YYEEEE. CDR3 in DNA: TGTGCCAGCAGCGAACCCGGGCGGCGAAGCTCTGGGGCCAACGTCCTGACTTTC. It specifies CASSEPGRRSSGANVLTF.

The V call is TRBV7-3, the J call TRBJ2-5; TRBD2 might be the D (6 bases). CDR1 is SGHTA, CDR2 FQGTGA, per germline. V dropped 4 bases and J dropped 5 bases, with 11 bases sitting between them. The CDR3 is 13 amino acids. For the CDR3, the DNA is TGTGCCAGCAGCTACCGGGCGGGGGAGACCCAGTACTTC. Its translation is CASSYRAGETQYF.

The chain employs TRBV7-3 and TRBJ2-5; weak D call: TRBD1 (6 bases). This CDR3 region has 13 residues. Trimming shortened V by 2 bases and J by 4 bases, and 8 bases separated the two germline ends. Germline V gives CDR1 SGHTA, CDR2 FQGTGA. Written as DNA, the CDR3 is TGTGCCAGCAGCTTACAGGGGTTAGAGACCCAGTACTTC. Translated, it gives CASSLQGLETQYF.

This sequence joins TRBV7-8 and TRBJ2-3; TRBD2 matches at 9 bases. Trimming removed 5 bases from V and 0 bases from J; junction bases left unmatched: 9. Germline lookup yields CDR1 SGHVS and CDR2 FQNEAQ. This CDR3 is built from 17 residues. CDR3 loop: CASSARRGGTSTDTQYF. CDR3 coding DNA: TGTGCCAGCAGCGCTAGGCGGGGGGGAACAAGCACAGATACGCAGTATTTT. Full variable domain (missing parts from reference TRBV7-8 and TRBJ2-3): GAGVSQSPRYKVAKRGQDVALRCDPISGHVSLFWYQQALGQGPEFLTYFQNEAQLDKSGLPSDRFFAERPEGSVSTLKIQRTQQEDSAVYLCASSARRGGTSTDTQYFGPGTRLTVL.

The chain couples TRBV6-5 to TRBJ2-7; D assignment may be TRBD1 or TRBD2 (5 bases each). Per germline, CDR1 MNHEY and CDR2 SVGAGI. Trimming shortened V by 2 bases and J by 3 bases, and 17 bases separated the two germline ends. The CDR3 spans 16 residues. Written as DNA, the CDR3 is TGTGCCAGCAGTTACGGCCCCGGGACCCCCATCTACGAGCAGTACTTC. Protein product: CASSYGPGTPIYEQYF.

The chain has TRBV4-3 and TRBJ1-2, with D unclear. CDR3 size: 14 residues. V lost 0 bases and J lost 4, with 9 bases in between. CDR1 and CDR2 from the germline V gene are LGHNA and YSLEER. CDR3: CASSQEGPSYGYTF. For the CDR3, the DNA is TGCGCCAGCAGCCAAGAGGGCCCCTCCTATGGCTACACCTTC.

This clone was recorded once. The V and J genes are TRBV23-1 and TRBJ1-2; D remains unclear. TRBV23-1 is classed as an ORF, of uncertain function. This CDR3 contains 15 residues. Trimming took 3 bases from V and 4 from J, leaving 15 bases between them. CDR3 sequence reads: CASSHIFPQVYGYTF. The CDR3 DNA follows: TGCGCCAGCAGTCATATTTTTCCACAAGTCTATGGCTACACCTTC.

This clone was recorded only once. The chain joins TRBV11-2 to TRBJ1-3; perhaps TRBD1 as D (6 bases). The V end lost 6 bases, the J end lost 0 bases, and 12 bases lay between the germline ends. Germline V lookup: CDR1 SGHAT, CDR2 FQNNGV. The CDR3 extends over 15 amino acids. The chain's CDR3 is CASRPLRGSGNTIYF. CDR3 DNA: TGTGCCAGCAGACCTCTCAGGGGCTCTGGAAACACCATATATTTT.

In DNA form, the CDR3 reads TGTGCCAGCACCTTCCAACTAGCAACGAACACCGGGGAGCTGTTTTTT. Amino acids: CASTFQLATNTGELFF. V gene TRBV5-4 combines with J gene TRBJ2-2; D might be TRBD2 (6 bases). Deletions cut 6 bases from V and 0 bases from J, with 15 bases between. CDR3 size: 16 residues. Germline V gives CDR1 SGHNT, CDR2 YYREEE (reference sequence).

The gene calls are TRBV11-3 and TRBJ2-7; no definite D call. From germline, CDR1 is SGHNT and CDR2 YENEEA. V was pared by 3 bases and J by 4 bases, with 10 bases between. The CDR3 length is 13 residues. The CDR3 loop is CASSLRQQYEQYF. The CDR3 region has the DNA TGTGCCAGCAGCTTGAGGCAGCAGTACGAGCAGTACTTC. Combining the CDR3 with reference TRBV11-3 and TRBJ2-7 gives the whole variable domain EAGVVQSPRYKIIEKKQPVAFWCNPISGHNTLYWYLQNLGQGPELLIRYENEEAVDDSQLPKDRFSAERLKGVDSTLKIQPAELGDSAVYLCASSLRQQYEQYFGPGTRLTVT.

This clone was seen a single time. The V and J genes are TRBV9 and TRBJ2-3, with 12 bases that match TRBD2. The J segment lost 1 base and the V segment lost 1 base, leaving 7 bases of the junction unmatched. Looked up from germline, CDR1 is SGDLS and CDR2 is YYNGEE. This CDR3 contains 18 residues. CDR3 coding DNA: TGTGCCAGCAGCGTAACGCTAGCGGGAGGGCCCGGCACAGATACGCAGTATTTT. Translated: CASSVTLAGGPGTDTQYF. The full variable domain, its missing parts supplied by reference TRBV9 and TRBJ2-3, is DSGVTQTPKHLITATGQRVTLRCSPRSGDLSVYWYQQSLDQGLQFLIQYYNGEERAKGNILERFSAQQFPDLHSELNLSSLELGDSALYFCASSVTLAGGPGTDTQYFGPGTRLTVL.

This chain joins TRBV5-1 and TRBJ1-3; 7 bases agree with TRBD1. Germline values: CDR1 SGHRS, CDR2 YFSETQ. The CDR3 has 13 amino acids. Losses at the gene ends were 4 bases for V and 8 bases for J; bases not matched to a gene: 6. The CDR3 coding sequence is TGCGCCAGCAGCGAGACAGGGTGGGACACCATATATTTT. Amino acids: CASSETGWDTIYF. The full variable domain, completed using reference TRBV5-1 and TRBJ1-3, is KAGVTQTPRYLIKTRGQQVTLSCSPISGHRSVSWYQQTPGQGLQFLFEYFSETQRNKGNFPGRFSGRQFSNSRSEMNVSTLELGDSALYLCASSETGWDTIYFGEGSWLTVV.

The chain carries TRBV2 and TRBJ2-3; a weak D match, TRBD1 (6 bases). V lost 5 bases to trimming and J lost 4 bases, with 10 bases between them. The CDR3 runs 13 residues. Germline V CDR1 and CDR2: SNHLY, FYNNEI. This chain's CDR3 is CASSPQGADTQYF. The CDR3 region has the DNA TGTGCCAGCAGTCCACAGGGCGCAGATACGCAGTATTTT.

This chain joins TRBV3-1 (or the pseudogene TRBV3-2) and TRBJ1-3, with 7 bases that match TRBD1. Trimming at V came to 4 bases and at J to 0 bases, leaving 3 bases not matched to a gene. This CDR3 is built from 15 residues. Per germline, CDR1 LGHDT and CDR2 YNNKEL (reference sequence). This CDR3 reads CASSRGTASGNTIYF. In DNA, the CDR3 is TGTGCCAGCAGCCGAGGGACAGCCTCTGGAAACACCATATATTTT.

The chain links TRBV10-3 to TRBJ1-5; D unresolved. Trimming left V 2 bases short and J 4 bases short, with 12 bases between. In germline, CDR1 is ENHRY, CDR2 SYGVKD. This CDR3 is built from 15 residues. CDR3 nucleotides: TGTGCCATCAGTGAGAACGGTTGGGTGAATCAGCCCCAGCATTTT. It codes for CAISENGWVNQPQHF.

The rearrangement joins TRBV4-2 to TRBJ2-2, with 8 bases aligning to TRBD1. The CDR3 length is 19 residues. In germline, CDR1 is LGHNA, CDR2 YNFKEQ. J lost 5 bases, V lost 2 bases, and 16 bases had no gene match. The CDR3 spells CASSQNGQGLIPGTGELFF. In nucleotides, the CDR3 is TGTGCCAGCAGCCAAAACGGACAGGGTCTTATTCCGGGAACCGGGGAGCTGTTTTTT.

This chain connects TRBV15 to TRBJ1-4; possible D gene TRBD1, 6 bases. The CDR3 length is 15 residues. The germline V gene encodes CDR1 LNHNV and CDR2 YYDKDF (reference sequence). The V gene lost 0 bases and the J gene lost 5 bases, with 10 bases spanning the gap. The CDR3 nucleotides read TGTGCCACCAGCAGAGATCGACAGGTGAATGAAAAACTGTTTTTT. This codes for CATSRDRQVNEKLFF.

The chain has TRBV27 and TRBJ1-5, with 8 bases aligning to TRBD1. This CDR3 is 15 amino acids long. CDR1 and CDR2 (germline): MNHEY, SMNVEV (reference sequence). V shed 2 bases, J shed 7 bases, and the junction held 7 bases outside the gene matches. CDR3 sequence (DNA): TGTGCCAGCAGTTTAGTACAGGGGGGGAGCCAGCCCCAGCATTTT. Its translation is CASSLVQGGSQPQHF.

The rearrangement links TRBV5-1 to TRBJ2-7; D is perhaps TRBD2 (6 bases). The germline CDR1 and CDR2 sequences are SGHRS and YFSETQ. This CDR3 has 13 residues. V gave up 1 base and J gave up 7 bases, with 12 bases separating them. The CDR3 coding sequence is TGCGCCAGCAGCTTGCGGGACTCGGGGGAGCAGTACTTC. Its protein is CASSLRDSGEQYF.

The J gene is TRBJ1-3, the V gene TRBV18; no clear D. The CDR3 spans 16 residues. The V end was cut by 3 bases, the J end by 1 base, with 13 bases between. Per the germline V gene, CDR1 is KGHSH and CDR2 is LQKENI. CDR3 in DNA: TGTGCCAGCTCACCCACTACTGCTACTTCTGGAAACACCATATATTTT. Amino acids: CASSPTTATSGNTIYF.

The J gene is TRBJ1-1, the V gene TRBV5-1; D remains ambiguous. Germline assignment: CDR1 SGHRS and CDR2 YFSETQ. The CDR3 is 13 residues long. V was trimmed by 0 bases and J by 6 bases, leaving 9 bases between them. The CDR3 spells CASSLGREAEAFF. Written as DNA, the CDR3 is TGCGCCAGCAGCTTGGGTAGGGAAGCTGAAGCTTTCTTT. Based on the CDR3 plus reference TRBV5-1 and TRBJ1-1, the full variable domain is KAGVTQTPRYLIKTRGQQVTLSCSPISGHRSVSWYQQTPGQGLQFLFEYFSETQRNKGNFPGRFSGRQFSNSRSEMNVSTLELGDSALYLCASSLGREAEAFFGQGTRLTVV.

The rearrangement joins TRBV9 to TRBJ1-6; 7 nucleotides line up with TRBD1. Germline V gene data show CDR1 as SGDLS and CDR2 as YYNGEE. The CDR3 consists of 15 residues. Trimming at V came to 4 bases and at J to 6 bases, leaving 7 bases not matched to a gene. The CDR3 here is CASSKYGTANSPLHF. CDR3 coding DNA: TGTGCCAGCAGCAAATACGGGACAGCTAATTCACCCCTCCACTTT.

The rearrangement uses TRBV9 and TRBJ2-3; maybe TRBD2 (6 bases). The CDR3 totals 14 residues. Germline CDR1 SGDLS, CDR2 YYNGEE. V shed 0 bases and J shed 4 bases, with 9 bases lying between them. The CDR3 reads CASSVEAGSDTQYF. CDR3 sequence (DNA): TGTGCCAGCAGCGTAGAGGCGGGGTCAGATACGCAGTATTTT. Filled out from reference TRBV9 and TRBJ2-3, the complete variable domain reads DSGVTQTPKHLITATGQRVTLRCSPRSGDLSVYWYQQSLDQGLQFLIQYYNGEERAKGNILERFSAQQFPDLHSELNLSSLELGDSALYFCASSVEAGSDTQYFGPGTRLTVL.

The J gene is TRBJ1-2, the V gene TRBV10-3, with a tentative D call TRBD1 (6 bases). CDR3 size: 13 residues. With 6 bases removed from V and 4 bases from J, the gap between germline ends came to 12 bases. Germline V CDR1 and CDR2: ENHRY, SYGVKD. CDR3 coding DNA: TGTGCCATCAGCGGGACACCAGGCTATGGCTACACCTTC. Residues: CAISGTPGYGYTF.

This clone came up a few times. J is TRBJ2-1 and V is TRBV10-1; 10 nucleotides align to TRBD1. The CDR3 is 19 amino acids. CDR1 WNHNN and CDR2 SYGVQD come from the germline V gene (reference sequence). V shed 4 bases and J 7 bases; nucleotides not matched to a gene: 19. For the CDR3, the DNA is TGCGCCAGCAGTGCGATGGGACAGGGGATTTTCCAAAACTTGAATGAGCAGTTCTTC. Its protein product is CASSAMGQGIFQNLNEQFF.